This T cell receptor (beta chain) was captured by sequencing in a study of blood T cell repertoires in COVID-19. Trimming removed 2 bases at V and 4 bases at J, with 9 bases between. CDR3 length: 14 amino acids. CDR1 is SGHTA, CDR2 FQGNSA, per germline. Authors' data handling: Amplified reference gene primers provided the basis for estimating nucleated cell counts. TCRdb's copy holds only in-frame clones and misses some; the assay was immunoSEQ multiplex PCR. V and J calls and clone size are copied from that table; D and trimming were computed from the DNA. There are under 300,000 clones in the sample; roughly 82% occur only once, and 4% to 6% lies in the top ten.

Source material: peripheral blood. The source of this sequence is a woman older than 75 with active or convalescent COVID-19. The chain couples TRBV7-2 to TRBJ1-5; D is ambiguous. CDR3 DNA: TGTGCCAGCAGCTTAAGGGCGGGAAATCAGCCCCAGCATTTT. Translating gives CASSLRAGNQPQHF.